These T cell receptor beta chains were read from a single sample in a study of cytomegalovirus exposure and HLA in healthy donors. Measured with immunoSEQ multiplex PCR; TCRdb has only the in-frame clones, and not every one. The table shows about 160,000 clones, with roughly three quarters occurring only once. Material for sequencing was PBMCs. The receptors come from a man between 40 and 49 years old in good health and CMV-seropositive. Each CDR3 is given with its conserved first and last residue. The D gene is left open where the match is weak. Clone size appears in some rows only: once, few, many, or a class for an expanded clone.

cdr3_aa,cdr3_nt,clone_size,j_call,d_call,v_call
CATSRDFGQGVTDTQYF,TGTGCCACCAGCAGAGATTTTGGGCAGGGGGTAACAGATACGCAGTATTTT,-,TRBJ2-3,TRBD1,TRBV15
CASSLDTAYNEQFF,TGTGCCAGCAGCTTGGATACAGCTTACAATGAGCAGTTCTTC,-,TRBJ2-1,-,TRBV5-4
CASSLSSSRGGYTF,TGTGCCAGCAGCTTAAGCTCCAGCCGAGGGGGCTACACCTTC,medium-sized,TRBJ1-2,-,TRBV11-2
CASSPSGSNQPQHF,TGCGCCAGCAGCCCCTCCGGTAGCAATCAGCCCCAGCATTTT,-,TRBJ1-5,-,TRBV4-3
CAWDRGTEAFF,TGTGCCTGGGACAGGGGCACTGAAGCTTTCTTT,few,TRBJ1-1,TRBD1,TRBV30
CASSQDAGVAGDRTDTQYF,TGCGCCAGCAGCCAAGATGCAGGGGTAGCGGGGGATCGCACAGATACGCAGTATTTT,-,TRBJ2-3,TRBD2,TRBV4-1
CASSDGGYGYTF,TGTGCCAGCTCAGACGGCGGCTATGGCTACACCTTC,-,TRBJ1-2,-,TRBV7-3
CASNRDRGVRYEQYF,TGTGCCAGCAACCGAGACAGGGGAGTTCGCTACGAGCAGTACTTC,-,TRBJ2-7,TRBD1,TRBV6-6
CASSLGKGSGGAQETQYF,TGTGCCAGCAGCTTGGGGAAGGGTAGCGGGGGGGCACAAGAGACCCAGTACTTC,-,TRBJ2-5,TRBD2,TRBV5-4
CASSQDRASGGARTGELFF,TGCGCCAGCAGCCAAGATCGGGCTAGCGGGGGGGCGAGGACCGGGGAGCTGTTTTTT,-,TRBJ2-2,TRBD2,TRBV4-3
CASSEWPGVSYEQYF,TGTGCCAGCAGTGAATGGCCAGGCGTCTCCTACGAGCAGTACTTC,once,TRBJ2-7,-,TRBV2
CASSFPSGGVGNEQFF,TGTGCCAGCAGCTTCCCTAGCGGGGGGGTGGGCAATGAGCAGTTCTTC,-,TRBJ2-1,TRBD2,TRBV11-2